This entry lists 8 T cell receptor beta chains sequenced from one sample in a study of T cell clones after liver transplantation. Profiling relied on immunoSEQ multiplex PCR, and the TCRdb table lists in-frame clones only, not all of them. This table has some 75,000 clones, approximately 80% appearing once. The sequencing used CD4+ T cells from blood, collected before liver transplant. These receptors all stem from a human donor who received a liver transplant.

This chain joins TRBV4-3 and TRBJ2-1; D not resolved. This CDR3 contains 17 residues. The germline CDR1 and CDR2 sequences are LGHNA and YSLEER. Trimming cost V 0 bases and J 0 bases, with 12 bases left between them. In nucleotides, the CDR3 is TGCGCCAGCAGCCAAGATCTGGCACGAAGCTCCTACAATGAGCAGTTCTTC. It codes for CASSQDLARSSYNEQFF.

The table lists this clone with a count of one. This chain uses TRBV7-2 with TRBJ2-7; 7 bases map to TRBD1. Germline V gene sequence: CDR1 SGHTA, CDR2 FQGNSA. The CDR3 has 13 amino acids. V shed 3 bases, J shed 6 bases, and the junction held 5 bases outside the gene matches. The CDR3 sequence is CASSFTTGIEQYF. CDR3 coding DNA: TGTGCCAGCAGCTTTACGACAGGGATCGAGCAGTACTTC.

The chain carries TRBV10-3 and TRBJ2-2, with D possibly TRBD1 on 6 matching bases. This CDR3 contains 14 residues. Germline V gene data show CDR1 as ENHRY and CDR2 as SYGVKD. Trimming took 9 bases from V and 2 from J, leaving 13 bases between them. CDR3 in DNA: TGTGCCATTCGGACAGCCTCTAACACCGGGGAGCTGTTTTTT. Amino acids: CAIRTASNTGELFF.

The chain recombines TRBV9 with TRBJ2-1; 9 bases agree with TRBD1. In germline, CDR1 is SGDLS, CDR2 YYNGEE. After removal of 2 bases from V and 8 bases from J, the junction contained 2 bases not matched to a gene. The CDR3 runs 13 residues. The CDR3 DNA reads as TGTGCCAGCAGCGTGGGACAGGGTCATGAGCAGTTCTTC. It encodes CASSVGQGHEQFF. The variable domain in full, with the rest retrieved from reference TRBV9 and TRBJ2-1, is DSGVTQTPKHLITATGQRVTLRCSPRSGDLSVYWYQQSLDQGLQFLIQYYNGEERAKGNILERFSAQQFPDLHSELNLSSLELGDSALYFCASSVGQGHEQFFGPGTRLTVL.

The chain combines TRBV2 with TRBJ1-1; 9 nucleotides line up with TRBD1. V shed 7 bases and J 3 bases; nucleotides not matched to a gene: 3. The CDR3 spans 13 residues. Looked up from germline, CDR1 is SNHLY and CDR2 is FYNNEI. This chain's CDR3 is CASTGQGHTEAFF. For the CDR3, the DNA is TGTGCCAGCACGGGACAGGGTCACACTGAAGCTTTCTTT.

V usage is TRBV6-1 and J usage is TRBJ1-5; weak D call: TRBD1 (5 bases). Germline CDR1 and CDR2: MNHNS and SASEGT. The CDR3 extends over 17 amino acids. Trimming cost V 0 bases and J 0 bases, with 12 bases left between them. For the CDR3, the DNA is TGTGCCAGCAGTGAAGCGAGACAGCTCTATAGCAATCAGCCCCAGCATTTT. Its protein product is CASSEARQLYSNQPQHF.

CDR3 in amino acids: CASSPVTSGTDTQYF. The CDR3 nucleotides read TGTGCCAGCAGCCCTGTGACTAGCGGCACAGATACGCAGTATTTT. The V and J genes are TRBV5-6 and TRBJ2-3, with 8 bases identical to TRBD2. CDR3 length: 15 residues. Germline V gene sequence: CDR1 SGHDT, CDR2 YYEEEE. Trimming cost V 4 bases and J 1 base; bases outside gene matches: 5.

Only one count was recorded for this clone. The chain carries TRBV27 and TRBJ2-1; D is tentatively TRBD1 or TRBD2 (5 bases each). The CDR3 extends over 16 amino acids. The germline V gene encodes CDR1 MNHEY and CDR2 SMNVEV (reference sequence). Trimming removed 6 bases at V and 4 bases at J, with 19 bases between. CDR3 nucleotides: TGTGCCAGCAGCGCCATCGGGGCGGAGAAATACAATGAGCAGTTCTTC. This codes for CASSAIGAEKYNEQFF.